This T cell receptor beta chain was sequenced during a study of blood T cell repertoires in COVID-19. For the study at large: Donors in the United States, Italy and Spain gave samples during acute or convalescent COVID-19.

Germline V lookup: CDR1 LNHDA, CDR2 SQIVND (reference sequence). The length of the CDR3 is 13 residues. The V end lost 8 bases, the J end lost 0 bases, and 7 bases lay between the germline ends. As handled by the study authors: Counts of nucleated cells, estimated from reference gene primer amplification, were obtained. Some clones are missing from TCRdb's copy, which holds only in-frame ones; the method was immunoSEQ multiplex PCR. The DNA was the basis for D and trimming; V, J and clone size are from that table. The sample contains 250,000 to 400,000 clones, approximately 90% of which appear only once.

The V gene is TRBV19, the J gene TRBJ1-4, with unresolved D. The receptor comes from a woman aged 25-40 years with COVID-19, enrolled during active disease. Material: peripheral blood. DNA of the CDR3: TGTGCCAGTTTGCGATCAACTAATGAAAAACTGTTTTTT. This encodes CASLRSTNEKLFF.